The rows below give T cell receptor beta chains drawn from one sample of a study of T-cell memory formation after mild COVID-19. TCRdb re-analysed the 5' RACE reads in MiXCR, keeping a single row per CDR3 protein. The table shows just over 300,000 distinct CDR3 sequences, with less than 20% occurring only once. Sequenced input: PBMCs or a T cell subset sorted from them (not recorded which). These receptors were collected from a man aged 18 to 30 who had mild COVID-19 (a few samples of this study predate the infection). Cell type and time point are not known. The CDR3 runs from the conserved cysteine through the conserved F or W. The D gene is left open where the match is weak. The listing skips clone size in some rows; elsewhere it reads once, few, many or a size class.

j_call clone_size v_call cdr3_length d_call cdr3_aa cdr3_nt
TRBJ2-1 few TRBV23-1 16 . CASSRFSARTGCEQFF TGCGCCAGCAGTCGCTTCTCCGCGAGGACGGGGTGTGAGCAGTTCTTC
TRBJ1-5 few TRBV12-3/TRBV12-4 12 . CASTDSNQPQHF TGTGCCAGCACCGATAGCAATCAGCCCCAGCATTTT
TRBJ2-3 . TRBV12-3/TRBV12-4 17 . CASTLGTTVTVTDTQYF TGTGCCAGCACCCTGGGCACTACAGTAACTGTCACAGATACGCAGTATTTT
TRBJ1-2 few TRBV18 15 . CASSPGGLDNYGYTF TGTGCCAGCTCACCCGGGGGGCTCGATAACTATGGCTACACCTTC
TRBJ2-5 few TRBV2 12 . CATSLGQETQYF TGTGCCACCTCCCTTGGACAAGAGACCCAGTACTTC
TRBJ2-1 . TRBV29-1 18 TRBD2 CSVEGLAGSQALFNEQFF TGCAGCGTTGAAGGACTAGCGGGATCCCAAGCTTTATTCAATGAGCAGTTCTTC
TRBJ1-5 . TRBV20-1 16 . CSASGLPSHSNQPQHF TGCAGTGCCTCGGGACTCCCGTCCCATAGCAATCAGCCCCAGCATTTT
TRBJ1-5 . TRBV4-3 15 TRBD1 CASSQLGTGLRTQHF TGCGCCAGCAGCCAACTGGGGACAGGACTAAGGACCCAGCATTTT
TRBJ2-1 . TRBV12-3/TRBV12-4 17 TRBD1 CASSPLQGSGDYNEQFF TGTGCCAGCAGTCCACTACAGGGGTCCGGGGACTACAATGAGCAGTTCTTC
TRBJ1-2 . TRBV29-1 12 . CSVERRGEGYTF TGCAGCGTTGAGAGGCGTGGGGAAGGCTACACCTTC
TRBJ2-5 many TRBV11-2 13 TRBD1 CASTIRQGETQYF TGTGCCAGCACCATTAGACAGGGAGAGACCCAGTACTTC
TRBJ2-2 few TRBV5-1 15 . CASSLVRDNTGELFF TGCGCCAGCAGCTTGGTCAGGGATAACACCGGGGAGCTGTTTTTT
TRBJ1-2 . TRBV5-1 14 . CASSFWEGGYGYTF TGCGCCAGCAGCTTTTGGGAGGGAGGCTATGGCTACACCTTC
TRBJ2-3 many TRBV10-3 14 TRBD2 CAIRSGPGGDTQYF TGTGCCATCAGGAGCGGGCCGGGAGGAGATACGCAGTATTTT
TRBJ1-5 . TRBV7-2 14 . CASSLQDRNQPQHF TGTGCCAGCAGCCTACAGGATCGCAATCAGCCCCAGCATTTT
TRBJ1-2 few TRBV5-1 18 TRBD1 CASSSIPGTGGYSGGYTF TGCGCCAGCAGCTCGATTCCCGGGACAGGGGGATATTCTGGTGGCTACACCTTC
TRBJ1-4 . TRBV28 11 . CASLGNEKLFF TGTGCCAGCCTGGGTAATGAAAAACTGTTTTTT
TRBJ2-7 few TRBV6-2/TRBV6-3 15 . CASSYSGDTTYEQYF TGTGCCAGCAGTTACTCGGGAGACACCACCTACGAGCAGTACTTC
TRBJ2-5 . TRBV6-5 15 . CASSRTALKGETQYF TGTGCCAGCAGTCGAACCGCGCTCAAGGGAGAGACCCAGTACTTC
TRBJ2-7 few TRBV6-5 13 TRBD2 CASSYSGGNEQYF TGTGCCAGCAGTTACTCGGGGGGGAACGAGCAGTACTTC
TRBJ2-5 . TRBV27 16 TRBD2 CASSPTGRGIRRYQYF TGTGCCAGCAGTCCCACGGGGCGGGGGATTCGGAGATACCAGTACTTC
TRBJ1-1 few TRBV7-9 15 . CASSLAGEMNTEAFF TGTGCCAGCAGCTTAGCCGGGGAGATGAACACTGAAGCTTTCTTT
TRBJ1-2 . TRBV20-1 13 . CSAGKRTNYGYTF TGCAGTGCTGGCAAAAGGACGAACTATGGCTACACCTTC
TRBJ2-7 medium-sized TRBV5-1 13 TRBD1 CASSFGQGSEQYF TGCGCCAGCAGCTTTGGACAGGGCAGCGAGCAGTACTTC
TRBJ2-5 . TRBV25-1 15 TRBD2 CASRAPGLAVETQYF TGTGCCAGCAGGGCCCCGGGACTAGCGGTGGAGACCCAGTACTTC
TRBJ2-3 few TRBV7-3 15 . CASSLNGRRTDTQYF TGTGCCAGCAGCTTAAATGGCAGACGCACAGATACGCAGTATTTT
TRBJ2-1 few TRBV20-1 11 TRBD1 CSASWGQEQFF TGCAGTGCTAGTTGGGGACAGGAGCAGTTCTTC
TRBJ2-3 few TRBV5-1 16 TRBD2 CASSLTTSGGEDTQYF TGCGCCAGCAGCCTGACGACTAGCGGGGGGGAAGATACGCAGTATTTT
TRBJ1-1 . TRBV4-2 12 . CASSHYDGKAFF TGTGCCAGCAGCCATTACGACGGTAAAGCTTTCTTT
TRBJ2-1 few TRBV20-1 13 TRBD2 CSARDMTGGLLFF TGCAGTGCTAGAGATATGACGGGGGGGCTATTATTCTTC
TRBJ1-5 few TRBV7-8 13 . CASSMGFFQPQHF TGTGCCAGCAGCATGGGATTTTTTCAGCCCCAGCATTTT
TRBJ2-3 . TRBV12-3/TRBV12-4 16 TRBD1 CASSLLDRGRTDTQYF TGTGCCAGCAGCCTCCTCGACAGGGGAAGGACAGATACGCAGTATTTT
TRBJ1-3 few TRBV6-5 13 . CASSYSTGNTIYF TGTGCCAGCAGTTACTCGACTGGAAACACCATATATTTT
TRBJ2-7 . TRBV4-3 15 TRBD1 CASSQGLDREYEQYF TGCGCCAGCAGCCAAGGGTTGGACAGGGAATACGAGCAGTACTTC
TRBJ2-7 few TRBV11-1 18 TRBD2 CASSPRFGSGGFSYEQYF TGTGCCAGCAGCCCGCGATTTGGTAGCGGGGGTTTCTCCTACGAGCAGTACTTC
TRBJ1-2 few TRBV19 14 . CASSVRRSDRGYTF TGTGCCAGTAGTGTACGTCGGTCCGATAGAGGCTACACCTTC
TRBJ1-2 few TRBV19 14 . CASSPDSRGYGYTF TGTGCCAGTAGTCCCGACAGCCGGGGGTATGGCTACACCTTC
TRBJ2-5 few TRBV29-1 11 . CSVGAGETQYF TGCAGCGTTGGGGCGGGGGAGACCCAGTACTTC
TRBJ2-1 once TRBV2 11 . CASSEASEQFF TGTGCCAGCAGTGAAGCGTCGGAGCAGTTCTTC
TRBJ2-3 few TRBV6-5 15 . CASSYGAGGTDTQYF TGTGCCAGCAGTTACGGGGCAGGTGGCACAGATACGCAGTATTTT
TRBJ1-4 few TRBV4-1 17 TRBD1 CASSRQETGETNEKLFF TGCGCCAGCAGCCGCCAAGAAACAGGGGAAACTAATGAAAAACTGTTTTTT
TRBJ2-7 . TRBV4-3 14 TRBD1 CASSQEGTGGEQYF TGCGCCAGCAGCCAAGAGGGGACAGGGGGCGAGCAGTACTTC
TRBJ2-7 few TRBV4-2 14 . CASSPGDSSYEQYF TGTGCCAGCAGCCCGGGGGACAGCTCCTACGAGCAGTACTTC
TRBJ1-2 few TRBV28 16 . CASSMSWDIPRYGYTF TGTGCCAGCAGCATGAGCTGGGACATCCCTCGGTATGGCTACACCTTC
TRBJ1-5 . TRBV3-1 15 TRBD1 CASSPGQYSNQPQHF TGTGCCAGCAGCCCGGGACAGTATAGCAATCAGCCCCAGCATTTT
TRBJ2-3 . TRBV7-9 16 . CASSSPLGTGTDTQYF TGTGCCAGCAGCTCTCCACTAGGGACTGGCACAGATACGCAGTATTTT
TRBJ2-1 . TRBV10-3 13 TRBD1 CAILRDRGGEQFF TGTGCCATACTCCGGGACAGGGGTGGTGAGCAGTTCTTC
TRBJ2-3 few TRBV7-2 16 TRBD2 CASSFYNGGGTDTQYF TGTGCCAGCAGCTTTTATAACGGGGGGGGCACAGATACGCAGTATTTT
TRBJ2-3 . TRBV27 17 TRBD2 CASSTRTSGDLTDTQYF TGTGCCAGCAGTACTAGGACTAGCGGGGATCTCACAGATACGCAGTATTTT
TRBJ1-2 few TRBV12-3/TRBV12-4 14 . CASSLNPLGSYYTF TGTGCCAGCAGTTTAAACCCCCTGGGCTCTTACTACACCTTC
TRBJ2-3 . TRBV5-1 16 TRBD2 CASSLAAGGQADTQYF TGCGCCAGCAGCTTGGCGGCGGGGGGGCAAGCAGATACGCAGTATTTT
TRBJ2-7 few TRBV18 15 . CASSPNTFGPYEQYF TGTGCCAGCTCACCAAACACATTTGGGCCCTACGAGCAGTACTTC
TRBJ2-7 . TRBV15 14 . CATSRVNSVYEQYF TGTGCCACCAGCAGAGTGAACAGTGTCTACGAGCAGTACTTC
TRBJ2-1 few TRBV7-3 14 . CASSPDSSYNEQFF TGTGCCAGCAGCCCCGACAGCTCCTACAATGAGCAGTTCTTC
TRBJ1-2 few TRBV3-1 14 . CASSQFGGDYGYTF TGTGCCAGCAGCCAATTTGGAGGGGACTATGGCTACACCTTC
TRBJ1-3 . TRBV12-3/TRBV12-4 14 . CASSGGAAGNTIYF TGTGCCAGCAGTGGGGGCGCGGCTGGAAACACCATATATTTT
TRBJ2-3 few TRBV7-2 14 . CASSPDSSTDTQYF TGTGCCAGCAGCCCGGACTCTAGCACAGATACGCAGTATTTT
TRBJ1-6 . TRBV2 13 . CASSVGVESPLHF TGTGCCAGCAGTGTGGGGGTAGAATCACCCCTCCACTTT
TRBJ1-6 . TRBV20-1 14 . CSASEAGPNSPLHF TGCAGTGCTAGCGAGGCAGGGCCGAATTCACCCCTCCACTTT